Each of the 12 T cell receptor beta chains below was sequenced from the same sample in a study of cytomegalovirus exposure and HLA in healthy donors. 60 Vbeta and 13 Jbeta primers were used in PCR. The table came from immunoSEQ multiplex PCR; TCRdb's copy has only in-frame clones and leaves some out. The data contain under 150,000 clones, around 75% of them singletons. Input material: PBMCs. The source of these receptors is a female donor in good health and CMV-seronegative.

This chain links TRBV10-3 with TRBJ2-5, with a tentative D call TRBD1 (6 bases). CDR1 is ENHRY and CDR2 is SYGVKD in the germline V gene. The CDR3 is made up of 19 amino acids. V lost 4 bases to trimming and J lost 5 bases, with 29 bases between them. The CDR3 nucleotides read TGTGCCATCAGTGCGACGCAACCAGCTTTCACAGGGCTGGGCGAGACCCAGTACTTC. This sequence encodes CAISATQPAFTGLGETQYF.

This clone came up a few times. V is TRBV5-4 and J is TRBJ1-1; the D gene is possibly TRBD1 (5 bases). This CDR3 is 13 amino acids long. CDR1 is SGHNT and CDR2 is YYREEE in the germline V gene (reference sequence). Trimming removed 4 bases at V and 7 bases at J, with 14 bases between. CDR3: CASSDSGAVEAFF. The DNA for the CDR3 is TGTGCCAGCAGCGACTCTGGGGCGGTTGAAGCTTTCTTT.

This chain connects TRBV5-4 to TRBJ2-2; 8 bases align to TRBD2. Germline V CDR1 and CDR2: SGHNT, YYREEE (reference sequence). The V and J ends lost 0 bases and 7 bases, in that order; junction bases with no gene match: 8. The CDR3 runs 16 residues. CDR3 in DNA: TGTGCCAGCAGCTTGGAGGCTAGCGGGTCCGACGGGGAGCTGTTTTTT. Translation gives CASSLEASGSDGELFF.

The chain is built from TRBV15 and TRBJ1-5, with D possibly being TRBD1 (6 bases). V shed 5 bases and J shed 4 bases, with 21 bases lying between them. The CDR3 runs 17 residues. Germline-derived CDR1 and CDR2 are LNHNV and YYDKDF (reference sequence). The CDR3 loop is CATSSPRAGGGNQPQHF. The CDR3 coding sequence is TGTGCCACCAGCTCTCCCCGGGCGGGGGGCGGAAATCAGCCCCAGCATTTT. The full variable domain, with the rest looked up from reference TRBV15 and TRBJ1-5, is DAMVIQNPRYQVTQFGKPVTLSCSQTLNHNVMYWYQQKSSQAPKLLFHYYDKDFNNEADTPDNFQSRRPNTSFCFLDIRSPGLGDTAMYLCATSSPRAGGGNQPQHFGDGTRLSIL.

The chain recombines TRBV5-6 with TRBJ2-5; 10 bases line up with TRBD2. V dropped 1 base and J dropped 3; count of bases not matched to a gene: 6. There are 16 residues in the CDR3. Germline values: CDR1 SGHDT, CDR2 YYEEEE. The CDR3 protein is CASSLSLAGVEETQYF. The CDR3 region has the DNA TGTGCCAGCAGCTTGAGCCTAGCGGGAGTGGAAGAGACCCAGTACTTC.

The rearrangement links TRBV21-1 to TRBJ1-6. TRBV21-1 is a listed pseudogene. This CDR3 is 18 amino acids long. The CDR3 bases are TGTGCCAGCAGCAAATCTTGCGTCCAAAGCTCCTATAATTCACCCCTCCACTTT. Amino acid sequence: CASSKSCVQSSYNSPLHF.

The chain recombines TRBV2 with TRBJ2-3; the D gene is possibly TRBD1 (6 bases). V lost 5 bases to trimming and J lost 1 base, with 19 bases between them. The CDR3 is 17 amino acids. In germline, CDR1 is SNHLY, CDR2 FYNNEI. The CDR3 here is CASSREDSRDGTDTQYF. The CDR3 bases are TGTGCCAGCAGTCGAGAGGACAGTAGAGATGGCACAGATACGCAGTATTTT.

The chain combines TRBV9 with TRBJ2-1; D might be TRBD1 (6 bases). V lost 3 bases and J lost 1, with 17 bases in between. The CDR3 loop spans 17 amino acids. CDR1 is SGDLS and CDR2 is YYNGEE in the germline V gene. The CDR3: CASSGLGGHGSYNEQFF. CDR3 bases: TGTGCCAGCAGCGGGCTTGGGGGCCACGGGTCCTACAATGAGCAGTTCTTC.

The chain couples TRBV7-3 to TRBJ2-5; D may be TRBD2 (5 bases). Trimming left V 5 bases short and J 3 bases short, with 10 bases between. Germline CDR1 reads SGHTA; CDR2 reads FQGTGA. CDR3 length: 13 amino acids. The CDR3 coding sequence is TGTGCCAGCAGCCCCGGGAATAAAGAGACCCAGTACTTC. Translation gives CASSPGNKETQYF.

The chain has TRBV2 and TRBJ1-5, with a possible D match to TRBD1 (5 bases). Germline CDR1 and CDR2: SNHLY and FYNNEI. The V and J ends lost 5 bases and 9 bases respectively, with 14 bases between them. CDR3 length equals 13 residues. The CDR3 sequence: CASSSGGRVPQHF. The CDR3 coding sequence is TGTGCCAGCAGTTCCGGGGGGAGGGTGCCCCAGCATTTT.

The rearrangement uses TRBV11-2 and TRBJ2-7; D may be TRBD1 (6 bases). Germline values: CDR1 SGHAT, CDR2 FQNNGV. The CDR3 extends over 15 amino acids. The V gene lost 2 bases and the J gene lost 0 bases, with 11 bases spanning the gap. The CDR3: CASSLHPRGSYEQYF. CDR3 DNA sequence: TGTGCCAGCAGCTTACACCCCAGGGGCTCCTACGAGCAGTACTTC.

V is TRBV9 and J is TRBJ2-2, with TRBD1 matching 9 bases. Trimming at V came to 3 bases and at J to 1 base, leaving 4 bases not matched to a gene. The CDR3 is made up of 16 amino acids. Germline V CDR1 and CDR2: SGDLS, YYNGEE. The CDR3 region has the DNA TGTGCCAGCAGCGGGGGGACAGGGTGGAACACCGGGGAGCTGTTTTTT. Translating gives CASSGGTGWNTGELFF.